Presented here are 19 T cell receptor beta chains from one specimen sequenced in a study of identical twins' blood T cells (dated by TCRdb to the early 2010s). Receptors were amplified or captured by 5' RACE. The listed sequencing device is Illumina Genome Analyzer IIx. Clones were called with MiXCR by TCRdb after fastp trimmed the public reads at Q25, and only in-frame beta chains were retained. Each entry merges the rows of one CDR3 protein and shows their most common DNA and genes. The sample records fewer than 450,000 distinct CDR3 sequences, 28% of which are singletons. Clones ranked in the top ten supply roughly 5.5% of the sample. The specimen sequenced was PBMCs. These receptors were obtained from a woman aged 18 to 49 in good health.

This clonotype was seen more than once but under ten times. The chain joins TRBV29-1 to TRBJ2-7; 9 nucleotides agree with TRBD1. V lost 7 bases and J lost 3; bases outside the gene matches: 7. CDR3 length: 13 amino acids. CDR1 is SQVTM and CDR2 is ANQGSEA in the germline V gene. CDR3 in DNA: TGCAGCGCCCACGGGACAGGGAACTACGAGCAGTACTTC. It specifies CSAHGTGNYEQYF.

This clonotype was seen at least ten times. The CDR3 spells CASSYSAGELFF. For the CDR3, the DNA is TGTGCCAGCAGTTACTCAGCCGGGGAGCTGTTTTTT. This chain links TRBV6-2 or TRBV6-3 with TRBJ2-2, with D uncertain. CDR3 length: 12 amino acids. Trimming left V 0 bases short and J 6 bases short, with 2 bases between. CDR1 and CDR2 (germline): MNHEY, SVGEGT.

This clonotype was counted between two and nine times. This chain connects TRBV5-1 to TRBJ2-3; no reliable D call. CDR3 length equals 14 residues. V dropped 1 base and J dropped 0 bases, with 6 bases sitting between them. Germline values: CDR1 SGHRS, CDR2 YFSETQ. In DNA form, the CDR3 reads TGCGCCAGCAGCTTGTTGCCTAGCACAGATACGCAGTATTTT. The encoded protein is CASSLLPSTDTQYF.

This sequence joins TRBV5-1 and TRBJ1-4; no firm D call. V lost 1 base and J lost 5, with 15 bases in between. This CDR3 has 16 residues. CDR1 and CDR2 (germline): SGHRS, YFSETQ. CDR3 loop: CASSLSYRASNEKLFF. The DNA for the CDR3 is TGCGCCAGCAGCTTGTCCTATAGGGCCTCGAATGAAAAACTGTTTTTT.

The gene calls are TRBV27 and TRBJ1-2; D unresolved. Per the germline V gene, CDR1 is MNHEY and CDR2 is SMNVEV (reference sequence). Trimming cost V 3 bases and J 1 base, with 6 bases left between them. CDR3 length: 13 amino acids. The CDR3 loop reads CASSFGVNYGYTF. In DNA form, the CDR3 reads TGTGCCAGCAGTTTCGGGGTTAACTATGGCTACACCTTC.

This clonotype was detected many times. The V gene is TRBV9, the J gene TRBJ2-7; 9 bases are shared with TRBD2. Trimming removed 3 bases from V and 4 bases from J; junction bases left unmatched: 11. CDR1 and CDR2 (germline): SGDLS, YYNGEE. This CDR3 contains 16 residues. CDR3 sequence (DNA): TGTGCCAGCAGCGCGTCGATGAGCGGGAGGACTTACGAGCAGTACTTC. It encodes CASSASMSGRTYEQYF. Filled out from reference TRBV9 and TRBJ2-7, the complete variable domain reads DSGVTQTPKHLITATGQRVTLRCSPRSGDLSVYWYQQSLDQGLQFLIQYYNGEERAKGNILERFSAQQFPDLHSELNLSSLELGDSALYFCASSASMSGRTYEQYFGPGTRLTVT.

This clonotype has just a few counts. The V gene is TRBV9, the J gene TRBJ1-3; D gene ambiguous. The CDR3 has 12 amino acids. Germline CDR1 reads SGDLS; CDR2 reads YYNGEE. V was pared by 2 bases and J by 4 bases, with 4 bases between. The CDR3 region is CASSVAGNTIYF. Here the CDR3 DNA reads TGTGCCAGCAGCGTTGCCGGAAACACCATATATTTT.

This clonotype was detected only a few times. This chain uses TRBV3-1 with TRBJ1-1; 8 nucleotides match TRBD1. The CDR3 has 12 amino acids. J lost 9 bases, V lost 1 base, and 1 base had no gene match. The germline V gene encodes CDR1 LGHDT and CDR2 YNNKEL (reference sequence). The CDR3 DNA sequence: TGTGCCAGCAGCCAAGGACAGGGGCAAGCTTTCTTT. Protein sequence: CASSQGQGQAFF.

As regards this clonotype: This sequence may be a read error, since a much larger clone differs from it by one base. The genes are TRBV4-2 and TRBJ1-1, with D possibly matching TRBD1 (5 bases). This CDR3 contains 13 residues. CDR1 and CDR2 (germline): LGHNA, YNFKEQ. The CDR3 is CAGSQQGFTEAFF. Here the CDR3 DNA reads TGTGCCGGCAGCCAGCAGGGTTTCACTGAAGCTTTCTTT.

Concerning this clonotype itself: A much larger clone is a single base away; this may be a read error. The rearrangement uses TRBV6-6 and TRBJ1-5, with D possibly TRBD1 on 5 matching bases. This CDR3 is 18 amino acids long. Germline V gene sequence: CDR1 MNHNY, CDR2 SVGAGI (reference sequence). The CDR3 spells CASGYFRTGGRTNQPQHF. CDR3 sequence (DNA): TGTGCCAGCGGTTACTTCCGAACGGGGGGTAGGACTAATCAGCCCCAGCATTTT.

This clonotype appeared a single time. A much larger clonotype is one base distant, so this may be a read error. The chain uses TRBV10-3 and TRBJ1-6, with D uncertain. Germline values: CDR1 ENHRY, CDR2 SYGVKD. The CDR3 covers 12 residues. In nucleotides, the CDR3 is TGTGCCACCTCGGGAAAAAGTTCACCCCCCCACTTT. This codes for CATSGKSSPPHF.

This clonotype was counted ten times or more. V gene TRBV20-1 combines with J gene TRBJ1-6; D remains ambiguous. V was cut by 1 base and J by 2 bases, with 12 bases left in between. CDR1 DFQATT and CDR2 SNEGSKA come from the germline V gene (reference sequence). The CDR3 runs 16 residues. The CDR3 DNA reads TGCAGTGCTAGAGTAGTCTCTGGGGCCTATAATTCACCCCTCCACTTT. Protein sequence: CSARVVSGAYNSPLHF.

With regard to this clonotype: Since a much larger clone is just one base distant, this may be a read error. This rearrangement joins TRBV29-1 to TRBJ2-3; 8 bases line up with TRBD2. The ends lost 7 bases at V and 0 bases at J; junction bases unmatched: 6. The germline CDR1 and CDR2 sequences are SQVTM and ANQGSEA. The CDR3 length is 14 residues. The DNA for the CDR3 is TGCAGCGCCGTACTAGCGGTTAGCACAGATACGCAGTATTTT. Its translation: CSAVLAVSTDTQYF.

This clonotype has a single count. The rearrangement joins TRBV7-9 to TRBJ2-2; D may be TRBD1 (5 bases). CDR1 and CDR2 from the germline V gene are SEHNR and FQNEAQ (reference sequence). CDR3 length: 14 amino acids. The ends were cut back, 5 bases at V and 4 bases at J, with 11 bases in the middle. The CDR3 DNA reads as TGTGCCAGCAGCGATCTCAGGGTCACCGGGGAGCTGTTTTTT. Residues: CASSDLRVTGELFF.

This clonotype was seen many times. The V call is TRBV9, the J call TRBJ2-7; 8 bases map to TRBD2. There are 14 residues in the CDR3. CDR1 is SGDLS, CDR2 YYNGEE, per germline. V was pared by 0 bases and J by 6 bases, with 5 bases of the junction left unmatched. CDR3 protein: CASSVEREFGEQYF. CDR3 nucleotides: TGTGCCAGCAGCGTAGAGCGGGAGTTTGGCGAGCAGTACTTC.

This chain joins TRBV13 and TRBJ2-3; D not certain. This CDR3 is built from 16 residues. Trimming took off 1 base at V and 2 bases at J, with 13 bases between the two ends. CDR1 and CDR2 (germline): PRHDT, FYEKMQ (reference sequence). In nucleotides, the CDR3 is TGTGCCAGCAGCTTAGATGGTCGGGCCTACACAGATACGCAGTATTTT. As protein: CASSLDGRAYTDTQYF.

This clonotype appeared a single time. This clone may be a read error of a much larger clone one base away. The chain joins TRBV29-1 to TRBJ1-2, with D tentatively TRBD1 (5 bases). The germline CDR1 and CDR2 sequences are SQVTM and ANQGSEA. The CDR3 contains 13 residues. For the CDR3, the DNA is TGCAGCGTTGGGGGTATGGCAATGGGGCCCACCTGCTTC. Amino acids: CSVGGMAMGPTCF.

The chain uses TRBV4-3 and TRBJ1-2; D unresolved. The germline V gene encodes CDR1 LGHNA and CDR2 YSLEER. This CDR3 has 15 amino acids. V was trimmed by 0 bases and J by 4 bases, leaving 12 bases between them. The CDR3 here is CASSQDSVSLYGYTF. The CDR3 DNA reads as TGCGCCAGCAGCCAAGATTCAGTTTCCCTCTATGGCTACACCTTC.

This clonotype was seen repeatedly, ten times or more. This sequence joins TRBV20-1 and TRBJ1-2, with a weak D call TRBD1 (5 bases). V lost 5 bases and J 3 bases, leaving 10 bases between the germline ends. This CDR3 is built from 12 residues. Germline values: CDR1 DFQATT, CDR2 SNEGSKA (reference sequence). The CDR3 spells CSAWDGYYGYTF. Written as DNA, the CDR3 is TGCAGTGCTTGGGACGGCTACTATGGCTACACCTTC.